The rows below give T cell receptor beta chains drawn from one sample of a study of response to subunit inactivated influenza vaccine. Via MiXCR, TCRdb re-called the RT-PCR reads, giving one row per CDR3 protein. The sample holds 400,000 to 650,000 distinct CDR3 sequences; approximately 6.9% are singletons and the top ten take approximately 14%. The material was PBMCs from blood, obtained around 2 years after vaccination. Every receptor here comes from a man aged 50-75 years who received an inactivated influenza vaccine. Each CDR3 is given with its conserved first and last residue. D genes are given only for firm matches. Not every row has a clone size; where given, it reads once, few, many or a size class.

-	TRBV12-3/TRBV12-4	TRBJ1-1	-	TGTGCCAGCAGCCGGACAATTGAAGCTTTCTTT	CASSRTIEAFF
many	TRBV5-1	TRBJ1-6	-	TGCGCCAGCAGCTTGGAAGGGGAAGGTTCACCCCTCCACTTT	CASSLEGEGSPLHF
-	TRBV7-2	TRBJ2-1	TRBD1	TGTGCCAGCAGCTTAAGGGAGACAGGGACCAATGAGCAGTTCTTC	CASSLRETGTNEQFF
-	TRBV24-1	TRBJ2-3	-	TGTGCCACCAGTGATTTAGTTCTAGGCGGGGATACGCAGTATTTT	CATSDLVLGGDTQYF
few	TRBV20-1	TRBJ1-1	-	TGCAGTGCTCCCAGAGGGAACACTGAAGCTTTCTTT	CSAPRGNTEAFF
-	TRBV27	TRBJ2-5	-	TGTGCCAGCAGTAAAATCGGGATGAAAGAGACCCAGTACTTC	CASSKIGMKETQYF
many	TRBV10-3	TRBJ2-1	-	TGTGCCATCAGTTCAAGCTCCTACAATGAGCAGTTCTTC	CAISSSSYNEQFF
many	TRBV2	TRBJ1-6	-	TGTGCCAGCAGTGATGACCGACTCGCGAGCTCCTATAATTCACCCCTCCACTTT	CASSDDRLASSYNSPLHF
few	TRBV7-3	TRBJ2-6	TRBD2	TGTGCCAGCAGCAAGCGGGGGTCCTCTGGGGCCAACGTCCTGACTTTC	CASSKRGSSGANVLTF
-	TRBV6-5	TRBJ2-7	-	TGTGCCAGCAGTCACCCCGGTACAGGGTTGTACGAGCAGTACTTC	CASSHPGTGLYEQYF
-	TRBV24-1	TRBJ1-1	-	TGTGCCACAGCGTCTGCGGCGGACACTGAAGCTTTCTTT	CATASAADTEAFF
few	TRBV12-3/TRBV12-4	TRBJ2-5	TRBD1	TGTGCCAGCAGTTTGGACAGGGGAAAGGGGCCGAAGGAGACCCAGTACTTC	CASSLDRGKGPKETQYF
few	TRBV7-8	TRBJ2-1	TRBD1	TGTGCCAGCAGCACCCAAGCGGACAGGGGAAAATTGAGTGAGCAGTTCTTC	CASSTQADRGKLSEQFF
-	TRBV24-1	TRBJ2-3	TRBD1	TGTGCCACCAGTACCGGACAGGGCCTCGCATTAGGCACAGATACGCAGTATTTT	CATSTGQGLALGTDTQYF
-	TRBV12-3/TRBV12-4	TRBJ2-3	-	TGTGCCTCTACCGGGCAGGGTACAGATACGCAGTATTTT	CASTGQGTDTQYF
many	TRBV18	TRBJ2-7	-	TGTGCCAGCTCACCAGGACAGATCTACGAGCAGTACTTC	CASSPGQIYEQYF
-	TRBV15	TRBJ2-7	-	TGTGCCACCACAAGAGGGGACGAGCAGTACTTC	CATTRGDEQYF
many	TRBV5-1	TRBJ1-5	TRBD1	TGCGCCAGCAGCTTCGGGACAGACCCAAATCAGCCCCAGCATTTT	CASSFGTDPNQPQHF
-	TRBV3-1	TRBJ1-3	TRBD1	TGTGCCAGCAGCCCTCGGGGTAGGGGGCCTGGAAACACCATATATTTT	CASSPRGRGPGNTIYF
-	TRBV25-1	TRBJ2-7	-	TGTGCCAGCACCGGGGCCTATCCCCCCTACGAGCAGTACTTC	CASTGAYPPYEQYF
few	TRBV7-2	TRBJ2-7	TRBD1	TGTGCCAGCAGCCCAACCCGGGACAGGGGTTTCTACGAGCAGTACTTC	CASSPTRDRGFYEQYF
many	TRBV11-2	TRBJ2-5	-	TGTGCCAGCAGCTTATGGCAGGGGTCCGAGACCCAGTACTTC	CASSLWQGSETQYF
few	TRBV2	TRBJ2-7	-	TGTGCCAGCAGTGAAGGGGAGGGGGCATGGGAGCAGTACTTC	CASSEGEGAWEQYF
many	TRBV6-1	TRBJ2-7	TRBD1	TGTGCCAGCAGAGACAGGGTATACGAGCAGTACTTC	CASRDRVYEQYF
few	TRBV5-5	TRBJ2-1	-	TGTGCCAGCAGCTTGTGGCACTTCAATGAGCAGTTCTTC	CASSLWHFNEQFF
few	TRBV5-6	TRBJ2-1	-	TGTGCCAGCAGCCCCTCGGGGCAGGGGCGGAATGAGCAGTTCTTC	CASSPSGQGRNEQFF
-	TRBV10-2	TRBJ2-4	-	TGCGCCAGCAGTGATCAGGGGGGGGAAAACATTCAGTACTTC	CASSDQGGENIQYF
few	TRBV14	TRBJ1-1	-	TGTGCCAGCAGCCAAGGTGTGGGGTCTACTGGGGCTTTCTTT	CASSQGVGSTGAFF
-	TRBV5-6	TRBJ1-1	-	TGTGCCAGCAGCCCCGGAGGTCGGGGTGCGGACACTGAAGCTTTCTTT	CASSPGGRGADTEAFF
-	TRBV27	TRBJ1-6	TRBD1	TGTGCCAGCAGTTTGACTCGACAGGGGTTGAATTCACCCCTCCACTTT	CASSLTRQGLNSPLHF
few	TRBV18	TRBJ1-2	-	TGTGCCAGCTCACCGTCAACGGGCAAAACCTCTTATGGCTACACCTTC	CASSPSTGKTSYGYTF
-	TRBV5-5	TRBJ2-4	-	TGTGCCAGCAGCTTGGACGGGGGCGGAAACATTCAGTACTTC	CASSLDGGGNIQYF
many	TRBV5-6	TRBJ2-1	TRBD1	TGTGCCAGCAGCGACGGACAGGGGCGCAATGAGCAGTTCTTC	CASSDGQGRNEQFF
many	TRBV7-2	TRBJ2-1	-	TGTGCCAGCAGCTTAACTATATACAATGAGCAGTTCTTC	CASSLTIYNEQFF
-	TRBV6-5	TRBJ2-1	TRBD2	TGTGCCAGCAGTTACTTACGCGCGGGGGGGCGGAAGTATGAGCAGTTCTTC	CASSYLRAGGRKYEQFF
many	TRBV30	TRBJ2-5	TRBD1	TGTGCCTGGAACAGGGGTGGCGAGACCCAGTACTTC	CAWNRGGETQYF
-	TRBV7-2	TRBJ1-5	-	TGTGCCAGCAGCTTAGAAGGGTTCCAGCCCCAGCATTTT	CASSLEGFQPQHF
many	TRBV3-1	TRBJ2-1	TRBD2	TGTGCCAGCAGCCAAGGGACTAGCGGGTACTACAATGAGCAGTTCTTC	CASSQGTSGYYNEQFF
-	TRBV20-1	TRBJ1-3	TRBD1	TGCAGTGCTCTCGGACAGGGTACTGACACCATATATTTT	CSALGQGTDTIYF
few	TRBV4-1	TRBJ2-2	-	TGCGCCAGCAGCCCAGACTTATCCGGGGAGCTGTTTTTT	CASSPDLSGELFF
many	TRBV20-1	TRBJ2-7	-	TGCAGTGCTAGGAGAGGCTCCTACGAGCAGTACTTC	CSARRGSYEQYF
few	TRBV5-1	TRBJ2-2	TRBD1	TGCGCCAGCAGCTTACTGACAGGGAAAGCCGGGGAGCTGTTTTTT	CASSLLTGKAGELFF
many	TRBV7-9	TRBJ2-7	-	TGTGCCAGCAGCCACGACCGGGGATTCGAGCAGTACTTC	CASSHDRGFEQYF
-	TRBV2	TRBJ2-3	-	TGTGCCAGCAGTGAAATATCTGATACGCAGTATTTT	CASSEISDTQYF